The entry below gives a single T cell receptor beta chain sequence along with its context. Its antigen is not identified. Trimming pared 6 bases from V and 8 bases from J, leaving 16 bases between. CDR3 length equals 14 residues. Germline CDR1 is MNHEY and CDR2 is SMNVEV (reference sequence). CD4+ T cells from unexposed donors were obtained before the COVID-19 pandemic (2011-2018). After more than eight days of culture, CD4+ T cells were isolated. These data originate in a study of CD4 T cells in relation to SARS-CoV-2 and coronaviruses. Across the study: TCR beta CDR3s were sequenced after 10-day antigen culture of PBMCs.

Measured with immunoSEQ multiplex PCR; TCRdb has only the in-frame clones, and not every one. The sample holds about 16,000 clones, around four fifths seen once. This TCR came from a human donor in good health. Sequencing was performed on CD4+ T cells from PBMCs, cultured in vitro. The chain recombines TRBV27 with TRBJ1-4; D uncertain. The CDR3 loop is CASSVPGQGEKLFF. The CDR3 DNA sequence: TGTGCCAGCAGCGTACCGGGCCAAGGGGAAAAACTGTTTTTT.